This T cell receptor beta chain was obtained from a study of OX40 agonist ivuxolimab in advanced cancers. Study overall: It was ivuxolimab, an agonistic anti-OX40 (CD134) antibody, that patients were treated with.

Sequenced by immunoSEQ multiplex PCR; TCRdb stores in-frame clones only, minus some. The sample holds tens of thousands of clones; roughly nine tenths are singletons and the top ten take more than 12%. The specimen comprised CD4+ or CD8+ T cells sorted from blood, sampled in a trial of the OX40 agonist ivuxolimab. This receptor was obtained from an adult with an advanced solid tumor such as melanoma, head and neck, liver or kidney cancer.

CDR3 region: CASRDRDLPGELFF. Here the CDR3 DNA reads TGTGCCTCCCGGGACCGGGACCTTCCCGGGGAGCTGTTTTTT. The chain carries TRBV21-1 and TRBJ2-2. TRBV21-1 is listed as a pseudogene. This CDR3 contains 14 residues.